These T cell receptor beta chains were read from a single sample in a study of T cell repertoires in cytomegalovirus infection. A single record per CDR3 protein comes from TCRdb applying MiXCR to the reads. Of approximately 250,000 distinct CDR3 sequences listed, 6.5% are singletons. Input material: PBMCs. Receptors were obtained from a human donor in good health (CMV status not recorded). Some clones in this sample may be carry-over from other donors' samples. CDR3s include the opening cysteine and the closing phenylalanine or tryptophan. D genes are given only for firm matches. Clone size appears in some rows only: once, few, many, or a class for an expanded clone.

D gene	V gene	clone size	J gene	CDR3 protein	CDR3 DNA
-	TRBV29-1	-	TRBJ2-3	CSVASTDTQYF	TGCAGCGTCGCTAGCACAGATACGCAGTATTTT
-	TRBV4-2	many	TRBJ2-6	CASSHPDRVLLTF	TGTGCCAGCAGCCATCCTGATAGGGTCCTCCTGACTTTC
TRBD1	TRBV5-1	few	TRBJ1-4	CASSLSGTGGYEKLFF	TGCGCCAGCAGCTTGTCCGGGACAGGCGGTTATGAAAAACTGTTTTTT
TRBD2	TRBV20-1	many	TRBJ2-1	CSARLRTSGYNEQFF	TGCAGTGCTAGGCTCCGGACTAGCGGCTACAATGAGCAGTTCTTC
-	TRBV27	many	TRBJ1-2	CASRTSGTDYGYTF	TGTGCCAGCAGGACCTCCGGGACGGACTATGGCTACACCTTC
-	TRBV12-3/TRBV12-4	many	TRBJ2-6	CASTSGVAGANVLTF	TGTGCCAGCACCTCGGGGGTCGCTGGGGCCAACGTCCTGACTTTC
-	TRBV2	many	TRBJ2-2	CAGTVVEGLNTGELFF	TGTGCCGGTACCGTGGTCGAGGGATTGAACACCGGGGAGCTGTTTTTT
TRBD1	TRBV29-1	many	TRBJ1-1	CSPWDRGHTEAFF	TGCAGCCCCTGGGACAGGGGCCACACTGAAGCTTTCTTT
-	TRBV28	many	TRBJ1-5	CASYLTGPHQPQHF	TGTGCCAGCTATCTGACAGGTCCCCATCAGCCCCAGCATTTT
TRBD1	TRBV5-1	few	TRBJ1-2	CASSLIPSRQGYGYTF	TGCGCCAGCAGCTTGATACCATCGCGACAGGGCTATGGCTACACCTTC
-	TRBV28	many	TRBJ1-2	CASSFRGRGYTF	TGTGCCAGCAGTTTTCGGGGTCGAGGCTACACCTTC
TRBD1	TRBV20-1	many	TRBJ1-2	CSSRRGDYGYTF	TGCAGTTCCCGCAGGGGGGATTATGGCTACACCTTC
-	TRBV7-2	many	TRBJ2-7	CASSLQGAATYEQYF	TGTGCCAGCAGCTTACAGGGCGCCGCGACCTACGAGCAGTACTTC
-	TRBV7-2	many	TRBJ2-7	CASSWTPGRHYEQYF	TGTGCCAGCAGCTGGACGCCGGGACGTCACTACGAGCAGTACTTC
TRBD2	TRBV7-2	many	TRBJ2-5	CASNLPGLAAETQYF	TGTGCCAGCAATTTACCGGGACTAGCGGCGGAGACCCAGTACTTC
TRBD1	TRBV7-2	many	TRBJ1-1	CASSLRTGSNTEAFF	TGTGCCAGCAGCCTTCGGACAGGCTCGAACACTGAAGCTTTCTTT
-	TRBV6-5	-	TRBJ2-5	CASSRGTAEKTETQYF	TGTGCCAGCAGCCGCGGGACAGCTGAAAAGACAGAGACCCAGTACTTC
TRBD2	TRBV27	-	TRBJ2-7	CASGLAVTYEQYF	TGTGCCAGCGGACTAGCGGTAACCTACGAGCAGTACTTC
-	TRBV7-9	-	TRBJ1-1	CASSLGIEWTALNTEAFF	TGTGCCAGCAGCTTAGGAATCGAATGGACAGCGCTGAACACTGAAGCTTTCTTT
-	TRBV7-9	-	TRBJ2-3	CASSLRGRDLTDTQYF	TGTGCCAGCAGCTTAAGGGGCCGGGACCTCACAGATACGCAGTATTTT